This T cell receptor beta chain was found in a study of regulatory T cells in long-lasting Graves disease. Study-wide findings and caveats: Small numbers of samples may have cut accuracy.

Indicated time point: persistent/refractory GD, antithyroid drugs over 5 years with positive TRAb. Preparation of the TCR library used RNA extracted from PBMCs. Construction of the TCR beta libraries employed iRepertoire HTBI primers in conjunction with Arm-PCR of CDR3 regions. TCRdb processed the multiplex PCR reads anew with MiXCR; each CDR3 protein has one entry. The table includes about 470,000 distinct CDR3 sequences, roughly 20% detected once. With regard to this clonotype: Its antigen remains unidentified.

Germline assignment: CDR1 SGHDT and CDR2 YYEEEE. The V segment lost 3 bases and the J segment 7 bases; nucleotides outside the gene matches: 5. The CDR3 extends over 14 amino acids. The clonotype originates from a female donor with Graves disease. This chain links TRBV5-6 with TRBJ1-2; 11 nucleotides match TRBD1. The specimen was peripheral blood mononuclear cells (PBMCs), collected when the disease was refractory, from a patient treated with antithyroid drugs. The CDR3 here is CASSWGTGGSGYTF. The CDR3 DNA is TGTGCCAGCAGCTGGGGGACAGGGGGAAGTGGCTACACCTTC.